This entry is about one T cell receptor beta chain. The antigen it recognizes is unknown. Per-base quality was not reported, and no clone a single base away is much larger than it. The CDR3 regions of human TCRbeta chains were analyzed by immunosequencing. Regarding the original processing steps: TCRs in the repertoires were matched against a reference library of SARS-CoV-2-specific TCRs that had been generated with the MIRA antigen-specificity platform. Breadth was defined as the fraction of unique TCRs that were SARS-CoV-2-associated. Depth was defined as the fraction of total T cells that were SARS-CoV-2-associated. Using the MIRA data, each spike-specific TCR was assigned both to the spike region to which the TCR was reactive and to a CD4 or CD8 class. Log10-transformed breadth and depth values were compared by one-way ANOVA with Sidak's multiple comparisons tests. As stored in TCRdb, this immuneACCESS dataset retains in-frame rearrangements with V and J assigned. A fraction of the clones does not appear; measured against another copy, unresolved V genes explain less than half of the discrepancy, and the remainder lacks a known reason. D and trimming come from the DNA, and the V and J calls and clone size come from that table. A total of more than 95,000 clones appear in this sample, 88% of them only once. The ten largest clones take up over 7.5% of the sample.

Per the publication, the time point label means: baseline before first vaccination. Vaccinee samples came from UK trials COV001 and COV002, including a single-blind randomized controlled phase 2/3 trial of AZD1222 (ChAdOx1 nCoV-19) in healthy adults. For TCRbeta chain sequencing, PBMC samples were collected from trial participants at day 0 and at day 28 after the second dose. The germline V gene supplies CDR1 SQVTM and CDR2 ANQGSEA. Counted from cysteine to phenylalanine, this CDR3 has 15 amino acids. Only CDR3 DNA is held: 45 bases, read in frame from base 1. V and J are trimmed by 7 bases and 4 bases, and the gene matches miss 13 bases of the junction. The sample is drawn from a study of T cell responses to AZD1222 COVID-19 vaccine (dated by TCRdb to about 2021). Background for the entire study: AZD1222 recipients with second doses at about 4 weeks or about 12 weeks were pooled, because spike-specific TCR depth and breadth did not differ between schedules. Enrollment into the trials was organized by age into subgroups of 18-55, 56-69 and 70-plus years, and those subgroups contained approximately 150, 30 and 60 TCR-sequenced participants, respectively. TCR sequencing covered more than 230 trial participants: roughly 200 given two doses of AZD1222 and about 26 given two doses of MenACWY control vaccine.

Study-wide conclusions, independent of this receptor: Epitopes outside the regions mutated in the B.1.351 and B.1.1.7 variants were reportedly recognized by nearly half of the unique spike-specific TCRs. Because no samples from the day 14 peak response were available, repertoires could be characterized only after the peak T cell response. Participants were mostly white British and included more females than males, and it was suggested by the authors that clonal diversity may have been underestimated. CD4 TCRs associated with the vaccine covered the entire spike protein, and the dominant responses were in regions 160-218 and 743-854. Spike-specific TCR breadth and depth rose significantly after two AZD1222 doses compared with day 0 and with MenACWY recipients. Conclusions about previously exposed vaccinees were limited because only six AZD1222 recipients were SARS-CoV-2 seropositive at baseline. In the small 56-69-year group, the increase in depth fell short of significance, most likely because of low power.

The TCR sequence derives from an adult in good health. The starting material was peripheral blood, obtained on day 0 of AZD1222 vaccination. In this chain, TRBV29-1 is recombined with TRBJ2-7; 10 central bases correspond to TRBD2. The nucleotides read TGCAGCGCTTTACTTGAACCTAGCGGGAGTTACGAGCAGTACTTC. Its protein is CSALLEPSGSYEQYF.